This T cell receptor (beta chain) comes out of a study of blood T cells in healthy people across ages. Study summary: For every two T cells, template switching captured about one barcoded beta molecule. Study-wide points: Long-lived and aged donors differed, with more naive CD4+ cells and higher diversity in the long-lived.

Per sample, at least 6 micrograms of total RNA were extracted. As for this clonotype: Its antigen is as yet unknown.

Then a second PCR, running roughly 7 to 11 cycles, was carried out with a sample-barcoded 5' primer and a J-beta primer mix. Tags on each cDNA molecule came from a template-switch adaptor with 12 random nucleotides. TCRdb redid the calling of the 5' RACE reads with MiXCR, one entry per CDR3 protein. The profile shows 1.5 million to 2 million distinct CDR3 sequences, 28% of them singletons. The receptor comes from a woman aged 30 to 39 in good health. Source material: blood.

CDR3 loop: CASSWTISNYGYTF. The CDR3 nucleotides read TGCGCCAGCAGCTGGACAATCTCCAACTATGGCTACACCTTC. The rearrangement links TRBV4-1 to TRBJ1-2, with a weak D call TRBD1 (5 bases). CDR1 is MGHRA and CDR2 is YSYEKL in the germline V gene. The CDR3 has 14 amino acids. V lost 5 bases, J lost 2 bases, and 12 bases lay in between.